The 8 T cell receptor beta chains reported below all come from one sample, sequenced in a study of T cells in Graves' hyperthyroidism and ophthalmopathy. Authors of the study amplified TCR beta CDR3 regions from RNA transcripts. HTBI primers drove first-round RT-PCR of the TCR CDR3. MiXCR, run by TCRdb on the multiplex PCR reads, gives a single entry per CDR3 protein. The sample has about 400,000 distinct CDR3 sequences, about 16% seen once; the top ten hold over 25%. The sequencing sample was made of blood. The origin of the receptors is a woman aged 25-40 years with Graves' hyperthyroidism.

This clonotype was observed at least ten times. Here the CDR3 DNA reads TGTGCCAGCAGCTTACGGGGGGCAAGCACAGATACGCAGTATTTT. Protein: CASSLRGASTDTQYF. This chain uses TRBV11-2 with TRBJ2-3; possible D gene TRBD2, 7 bases. The germline CDR1 and CDR2 sequences are SGHAT and FQNNGV. Trimming shortened V by 2 bases and J by 0 bases, and 9 bases separated the two germline ends. The CDR3 has 15 amino acids.

The chain combines TRBV20-1 with TRBJ2-1, with 7 bases identical to TRBD2. Per germline, CDR1 DFQATT and CDR2 SNEGSKA (reference sequence). The CDR3 is made up of 16 amino acids. Losses at the gene ends were 0 bases for V and 5 bases for J; bases not matched to a gene: 10. Here the CDR3 reads CSARDWGGSVDNEQFF. CDR3 in DNA: TGCAGTGCTAGAGATTGGGGCGGGAGCGTCGACAATGAGCAGTTCTTC.

This clonotype was picked up many times. The V call is TRBV29-1, the J call TRBJ2-1; D unresolved. Germline values: CDR1 SQVTM, CDR2 ANQGSEA. The CDR3 has 11 amino acids. V lost 4 bases, J lost 13 bases, and 14 bases lay in between. The CDR3 region is CSVGSLALQFF. The CDR3 bases are TGCAGCGTTGGTTCCCTTGCGCTCCAGTTCTTC.

This clonotype came up many times. The CDR3 DNA sequence: TGTGCCAGCAGCCGACTCGTCGTTGAGACCCAGTACTTC. Translation gives CASSRLVVETQYF. The J gene is TRBJ2-5, the V gene TRBV12-3 or TRBV12-4, with D unresolved. This CDR3 comprises 13 residues. Trimming shortened V by 6 bases and J by 5 bases, and 13 bases separated the two germline ends.

Ten or more counts support this clonotype. The chain carries TRBV18 and TRBJ1-3, with TRBD1 as a possible D gene (5 bases). V lost 2 bases and J 1 base, leaving 6 bases between the germline ends. Germline CDR1 reads KGHSH; CDR2 reads LQKENI. This CDR3 comprises 14 residues. The CDR3 coding sequence is TGTGCCAGCTCACCATGGGGGTCTGGAAACACCATATATTTT. This encodes CASSPWGSGNTIYF.

The chain has TRBV19 and TRBJ1-1; 10 nucleotides line up with TRBD1. This CDR3 spans 14 amino acids. The germline gives CDR1 LNHDA, CDR2 SQIVND (reference sequence). With V trimmed by 6 bases and J by 5 bases, 6 bases remained unmatched. CDR3 coding DNA: TGTGCCAGTAGAATGGACAGGGGGAGAACTGAAGCTTTCTTT. Its translation: CASRMDRGRTEAFF.

A few counts support this clonotype. The chain combines TRBV29-1 with TRBJ1-2; D unclear. The length of the CDR3 is 10 residues. CDR1 SQVTM and CDR2 ANQGSEA come from the germline V gene. V lost 5 bases and J 5 bases, leaving 6 bases between the germline ends. The CDR3 sequence is CSVNEYGYTF. CDR3 DNA sequence: TGCAGCGTTAATGAATATGGCTACACCTTC.

This clonotype was recorded many times. The chain combines TRBV10-3 with TRBJ2-5; D is perhaps TRBD1 (8 bases). The ends were cut back, 4 bases at V and 5 bases at J, with 17 bases in the middle. The CDR3 contains 15 residues. Germline V CDR1 and CDR2: ENHRY, SYGVKD. The CDR3 loop is CAISANRGREETQYF. In nucleotides, the CDR3 is TGTGCCATCAGTGCCAACAGGGGGAGGGAGGAGACCCAGTACTTC.